This TCR beta chain was profiled in a study of CD8+ T cells in alopecia areata. Extraction of RNA preceded its reverse transcription into cDNA, which served as the sequencing template. Produced via immunoSEQ multiplex PCR; TCRdb's table is partial and in-frame only. The sample includes 150,000 to 200,000 clones, over 55% of them seen just once. Only a few counts were recorded for this clone. Treatment denoted: oral pan-JAK inhibitor, 5-10 mg twice daily. CDR1 and CDR2 from the germline V gene are MNHNY and SVGAGI (reference sequence). The CDR3 has 15 amino acids. V was trimmed by 0 bases and J by 2 bases, leaving 10 bases between them.

The sequence derives from a human donor with alopecia areata. Sequenced material: CD4+ T cells sorted from blood, taken at week 24, from a patient treated with tofacitinib. The chain uses TRBV6-6 and TRBJ1-1; D is ambiguous. CDR3 nucleotide sequence: TGTGCCAGCAGTTACTCGAGGCAGACTAACACTGAAGCTTTCTTT. As protein: CASSYSRQTNTEAFF.